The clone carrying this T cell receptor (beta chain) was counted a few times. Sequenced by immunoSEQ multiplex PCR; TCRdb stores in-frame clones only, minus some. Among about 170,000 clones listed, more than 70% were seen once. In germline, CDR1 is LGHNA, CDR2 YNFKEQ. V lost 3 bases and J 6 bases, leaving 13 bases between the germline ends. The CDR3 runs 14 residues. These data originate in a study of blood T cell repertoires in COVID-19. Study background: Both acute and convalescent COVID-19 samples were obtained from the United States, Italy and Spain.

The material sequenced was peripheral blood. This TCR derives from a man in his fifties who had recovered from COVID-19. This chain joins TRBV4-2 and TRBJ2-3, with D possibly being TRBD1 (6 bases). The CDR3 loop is CASSQTTRGDTQYF. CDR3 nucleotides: TGTGCCAGCAGCCAGACAACGAGGGGGGATACGCAGTATTTT.